This entry is about one T cell receptor beta chain. Its specificity is unknown. This specimen belongs to a study of cytomegalovirus exposure and HLA in healthy donors. The overall study: Researchers found that roughly 80% of fewer than 450 genotyped donors fell within the Caucasian-associated ancestry cluster. Findings and limits, study-wide: Per published accounts, TCR beta sequences correctly predicted the HLA-A and HLA-B alleles of most subjects. There was a cluster of highly shared sequence variants that was likely a sequencing artifact.

Germline assignment: CDR1 SGDLS and CDR2 YYNGEE. The CDR3 has 15 residues. The primer mix had 60 Vbeta and 13 Jbeta primers. Assay used: immunoSEQ multiplex PCR; TCRdb lists only in-frame clones, some missing. The data show around 89,000 clones, over 70% seen once. The chain links TRBV9 to TRBJ2-5, with 12 nucleotides matching TRBD2. Judging by the DNA end, TRBJ2-7 fits better; the J call may be wrong. The sequencing input was PBMCs. The receptor was isolated from a man between 40 and 49 years old in good health and CMV-seronegative. The chain's CDR3 is CASSSTSGGPYEQYF. The CDR3 DNA reads TGTGCCAGCAGCTCGACTAGCGGGGGACCTTACGAGCAGTACTTC.